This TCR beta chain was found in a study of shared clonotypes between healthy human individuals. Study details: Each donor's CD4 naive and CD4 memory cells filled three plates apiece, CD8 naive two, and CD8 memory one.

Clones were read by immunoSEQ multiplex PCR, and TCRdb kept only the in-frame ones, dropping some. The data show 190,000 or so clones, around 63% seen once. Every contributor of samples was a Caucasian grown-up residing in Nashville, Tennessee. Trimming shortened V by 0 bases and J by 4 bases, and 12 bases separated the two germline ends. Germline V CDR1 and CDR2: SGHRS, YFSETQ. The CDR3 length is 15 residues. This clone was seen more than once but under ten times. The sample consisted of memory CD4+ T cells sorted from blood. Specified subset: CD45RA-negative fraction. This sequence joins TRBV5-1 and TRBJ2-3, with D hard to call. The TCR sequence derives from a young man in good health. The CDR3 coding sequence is TGCGCCAGCAGCTTGGTGACCAAAAGGGCAGATACGCAGTATTTT. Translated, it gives CASSLVTKRADTQYF.